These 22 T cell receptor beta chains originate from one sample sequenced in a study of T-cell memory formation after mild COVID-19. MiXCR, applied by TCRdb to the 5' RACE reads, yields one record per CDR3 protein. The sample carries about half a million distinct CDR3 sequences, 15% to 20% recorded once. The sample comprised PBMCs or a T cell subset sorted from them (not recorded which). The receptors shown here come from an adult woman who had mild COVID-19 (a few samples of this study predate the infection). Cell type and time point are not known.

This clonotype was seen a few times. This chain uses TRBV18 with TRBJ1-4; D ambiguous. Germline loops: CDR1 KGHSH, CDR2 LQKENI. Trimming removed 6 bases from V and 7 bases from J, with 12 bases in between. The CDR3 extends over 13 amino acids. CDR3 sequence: CASSPPEGEKLFF. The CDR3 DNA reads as TGTGCCAGCTCCCCCCCTGAGGGTGAAAAACTGTTTTTT.

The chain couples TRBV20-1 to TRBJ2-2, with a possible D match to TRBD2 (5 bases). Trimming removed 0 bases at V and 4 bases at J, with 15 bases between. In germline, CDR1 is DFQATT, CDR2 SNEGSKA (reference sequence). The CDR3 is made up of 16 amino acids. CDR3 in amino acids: CSARDAGHGRTGELFF. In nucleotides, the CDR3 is TGCAGTGCTAGAGACGCGGGCCACGGCCGCACCGGGGAGCTGTTTTTT.

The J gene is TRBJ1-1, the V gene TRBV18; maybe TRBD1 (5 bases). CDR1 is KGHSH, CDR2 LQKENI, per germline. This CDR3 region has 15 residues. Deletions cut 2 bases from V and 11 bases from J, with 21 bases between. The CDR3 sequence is CASSPDLHVRDRAFF. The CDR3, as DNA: TGTGCCAGCTCACCAGATCTACACGTCAGGGATCGGGCTTTCTTT.

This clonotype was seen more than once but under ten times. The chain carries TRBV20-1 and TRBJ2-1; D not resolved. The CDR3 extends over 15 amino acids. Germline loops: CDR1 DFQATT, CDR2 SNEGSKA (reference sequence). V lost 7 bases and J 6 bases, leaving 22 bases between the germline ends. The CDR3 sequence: CSGIKPRTAPNEQFF. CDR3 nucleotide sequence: TGCAGTGGGATAAAACCTCGTACCGCCCCCAATGAGCAGTTCTTC.

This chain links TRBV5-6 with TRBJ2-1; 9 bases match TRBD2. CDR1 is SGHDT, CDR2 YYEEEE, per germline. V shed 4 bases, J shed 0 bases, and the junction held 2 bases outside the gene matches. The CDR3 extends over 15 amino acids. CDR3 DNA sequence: TGTGCCAGCAGCGGGGGACTAGCCTCCTACAATGAGCAGTTCTTC. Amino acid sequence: CASSGGLASYNEQFF. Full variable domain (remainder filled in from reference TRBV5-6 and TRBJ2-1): DAGVTQSPTHLIKTRGQQVTLRCSPKSGHDTVSWYQQALGQGPQFIFQYYEEEERQRGNFPDRFSGHQFPNYSSELNVNALLLGDSALYLCASSGGLASYNEQFFGPGTRLTVL.

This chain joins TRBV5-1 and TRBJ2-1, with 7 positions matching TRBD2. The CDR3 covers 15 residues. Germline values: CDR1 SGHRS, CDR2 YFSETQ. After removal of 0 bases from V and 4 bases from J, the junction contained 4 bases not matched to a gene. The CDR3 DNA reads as TGCGCCAGCAGCTTGGGTAGCGGGCTATACAATGAGCAGTTCTTC. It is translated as CASSLGSGLYNEQFF. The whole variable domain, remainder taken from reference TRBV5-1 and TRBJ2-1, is KAGVTQTPRYLIKTRGQQVTLSCSPISGHRSVSWYQQTPGQGLQFLFEYFSETQRNKGNFPGRFSGRQFSNSRSEMNVSTLELGDSALYLCASSLGSGLYNEQFFGPGTRLTVL.

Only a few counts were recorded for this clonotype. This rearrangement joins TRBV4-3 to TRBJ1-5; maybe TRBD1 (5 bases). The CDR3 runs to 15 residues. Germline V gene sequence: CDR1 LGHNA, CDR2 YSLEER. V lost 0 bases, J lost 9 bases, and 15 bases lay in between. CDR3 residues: CASSQEGTDQWPQHF. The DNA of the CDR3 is TGCGCCAGCAGCCAAGAGGGGACCGACCAATGGCCCCAGCATTTT.

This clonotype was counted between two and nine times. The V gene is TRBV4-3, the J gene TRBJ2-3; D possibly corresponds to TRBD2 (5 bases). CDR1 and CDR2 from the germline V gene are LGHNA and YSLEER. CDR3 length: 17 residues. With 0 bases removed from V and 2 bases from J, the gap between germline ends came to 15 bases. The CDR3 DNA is TGCGCCAGCAGCCAAGATGGAGGAATACGGAACACAGATACGCAGTATTTT. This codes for CASSQDGGIRNTDTQYF.

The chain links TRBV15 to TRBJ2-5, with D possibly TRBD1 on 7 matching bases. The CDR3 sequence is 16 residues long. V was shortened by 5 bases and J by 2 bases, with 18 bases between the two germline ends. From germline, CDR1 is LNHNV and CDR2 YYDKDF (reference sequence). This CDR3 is CATSAYRGGGQETQYF. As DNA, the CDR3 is TGTGCCACCAGCGCGTACAGGGGCGGAGGGCAAGAGACCCAGTACTTC.

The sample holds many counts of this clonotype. The CDR3 DNA reads TGTGCCAGCAGCTCGCTGGATCAGCCCCAGCATTTT. Translated, it gives CASSSLDQPQHF. The rearrangement links TRBV3-1 to TRBJ1-5; D call uncertain. The V end lost 5 bases, the J end lost 5 bases, and 7 bases lay between the germline ends. The germline CDR1 and CDR2 sequences are LGHDT and YNNKEL (reference sequence). This CDR3 is 12 amino acids long.

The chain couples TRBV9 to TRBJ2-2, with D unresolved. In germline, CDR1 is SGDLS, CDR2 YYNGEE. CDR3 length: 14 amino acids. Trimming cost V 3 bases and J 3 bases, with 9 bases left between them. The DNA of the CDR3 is TGTGCCAGCAGCGGGGTGGTGGACACCGGGGAGCTGTTTTTT. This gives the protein CASSGVVDTGELFF.

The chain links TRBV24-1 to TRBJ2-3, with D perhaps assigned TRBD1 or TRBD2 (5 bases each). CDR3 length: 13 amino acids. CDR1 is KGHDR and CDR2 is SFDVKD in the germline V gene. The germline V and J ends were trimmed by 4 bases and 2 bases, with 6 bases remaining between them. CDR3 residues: CATSDGATDTQYF. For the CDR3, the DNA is TGTGCCACCAGTGACGGGGCCACAGATACGCAGTATTTT.

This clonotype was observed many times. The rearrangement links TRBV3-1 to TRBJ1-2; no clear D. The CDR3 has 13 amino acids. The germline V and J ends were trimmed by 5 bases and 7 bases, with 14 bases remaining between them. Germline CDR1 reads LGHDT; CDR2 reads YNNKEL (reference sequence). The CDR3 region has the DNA TGTGCCAGCAGCTTAGAAACGGTCATTGGCTACACCTTC. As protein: CASSLETVIGYTF. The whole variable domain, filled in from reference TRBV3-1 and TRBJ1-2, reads DTAVSQTPKYLVTQMGNDKSIKCEQNLGHDTMYWYKQDSKKFLKIMFSYNNKELIINETVPNRFSPKSPDKAHLNLHINSLELGDSAVYFCASSLETVIGYTFGSGTRLTVV.

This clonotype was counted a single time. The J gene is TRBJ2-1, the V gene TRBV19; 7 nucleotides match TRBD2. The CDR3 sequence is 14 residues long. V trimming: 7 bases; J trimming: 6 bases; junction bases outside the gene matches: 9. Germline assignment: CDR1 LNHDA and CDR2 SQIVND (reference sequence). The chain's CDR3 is CASTVGAGVNEQFF. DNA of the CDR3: TGTGCCAGTACAGTCGGTGCGGGAGTCAATGAGCAGTTCTTC. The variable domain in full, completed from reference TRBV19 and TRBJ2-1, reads DGGITQSPKYLFRKEGQNVTLSCEQNLNHDAMYWYRQDPGQGLRLIYYSQIVNDFQKGDIAEGYSVSREKKESFPLTVTSAQKNPTAFYLCASTVGAGVNEQFFGPGTRLTVL.

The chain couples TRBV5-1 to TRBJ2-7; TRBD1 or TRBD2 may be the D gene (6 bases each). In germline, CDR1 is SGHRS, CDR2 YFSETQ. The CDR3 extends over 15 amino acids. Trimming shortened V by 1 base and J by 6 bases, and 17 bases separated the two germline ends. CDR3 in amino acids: CASSLTFRSGAEQYF. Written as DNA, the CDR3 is TGCGCCAGCAGCTTGACGTTTCGGTCGGGGGCCGAGCAGTACTTC.

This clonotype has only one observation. The CDR3 DNA reads as TGCGCCAGCAGCCTTACGCCGGGACAGCCCTACGAGCAGTACTTC. Its protein is CASSLTPGQPYEQYF. V is TRBV5-1 and J is TRBJ2-7, with TRBD1 matching over 7 bases. The CDR3 length is 15 residues. Germline values: CDR1 SGHRS, CDR2 YFSETQ. V lost 4 bases and J lost 2; bases outside the gene matches: 9.

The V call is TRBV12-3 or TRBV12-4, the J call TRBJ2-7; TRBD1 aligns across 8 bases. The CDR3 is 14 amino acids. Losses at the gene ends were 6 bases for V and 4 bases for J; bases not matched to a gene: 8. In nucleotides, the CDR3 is TGTGCCAGCAGGGAAGGACAGGGCCCGTACGAGCAGTACTTC. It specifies CASREGQGPYEQYF.

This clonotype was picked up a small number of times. The CDR3 spells CASGPRGGAGQETQYF. CDR3 bases: TGTGCTAGTGGTCCTAGGGGGGGTGCGGGCCAAGAGACCCAGTACTTC. V usage is TRBV12-5 and J usage is TRBJ2-5; a possible D gene is TRBD2 (7 bases). Germline V CDR1 and CDR2: LGHNT, FRNRAP. There are 16 residues in the CDR3. V was clipped by 5 bases and J by 1 base, with 17 bases between them.

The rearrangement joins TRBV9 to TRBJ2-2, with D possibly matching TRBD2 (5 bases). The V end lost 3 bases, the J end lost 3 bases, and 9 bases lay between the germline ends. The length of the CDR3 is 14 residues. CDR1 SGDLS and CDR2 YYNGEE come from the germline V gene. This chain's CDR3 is CASSAGGDTGELFF. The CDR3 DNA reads TGTGCCAGCAGCGCAGGAGGAGACACCGGGGAGCTGTTTTTT.

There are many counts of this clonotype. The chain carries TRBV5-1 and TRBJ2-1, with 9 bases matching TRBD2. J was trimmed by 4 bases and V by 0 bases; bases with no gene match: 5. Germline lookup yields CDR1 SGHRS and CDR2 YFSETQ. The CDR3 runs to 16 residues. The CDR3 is CASSLGIAGAYNEQFF. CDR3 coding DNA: TGCGCCAGCAGCTTGGGAATAGCGGGAGCTTACAATGAGCAGTTCTTC.

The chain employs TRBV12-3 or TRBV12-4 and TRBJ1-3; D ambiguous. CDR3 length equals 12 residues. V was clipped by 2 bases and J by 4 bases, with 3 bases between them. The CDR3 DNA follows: TGTGCCAGCAGTTTACAGGGAAACACCATATATTTT. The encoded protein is CASSLQGNTIYF.

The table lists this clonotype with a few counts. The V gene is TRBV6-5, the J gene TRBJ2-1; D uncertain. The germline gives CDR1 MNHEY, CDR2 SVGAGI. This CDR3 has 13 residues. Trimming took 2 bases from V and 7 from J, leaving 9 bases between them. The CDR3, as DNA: TGTGCCAGCAGTTACGTCTCTGGGAATGAGCAGTTCTTC. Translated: CASSYVSGNEQFF.